This T cell receptor (beta chain) came from a study of blood T cell repertoires in COVID-19. Study background: T cells, B-cell-depleted T cells, or PBMCs supplied cDNA or gDNA.

The germline V gene has CDR1 LGHDT and CDR2 YNNKEL (reference sequence). Trimming shortened V by 4 bases and J by 6 bases, and 10 bases separated the two germline ends. CDR3 length: 13 residues. Clones were read by immunoSEQ multiplex PCR, and TCRdb kept only the in-frame ones, dropping some. The data hold hundreds of thousands of clones, with about 90% observed a single time. Sequencing was done on a sample of peripheral blood. The chain is built from TRBV3-1 (or the pseudogene TRBV3-2) and TRBJ1-5; D call uncertain. This receptor was identified in a woman aged 25 to 39 who had recovered from COVID-19. CDR3 DNA sequence: TGTGCCAGCAGCCCGGCTGGAGCTCAGCCCCAGCATTTT. Its protein is CASSPAGAQPQHF.